Described below is a single TCR beta chain sequence and its context. The data were obtained in a study of T cell changes during pregnancy in multiple sclerosis. Measured with immunoSEQ multiplex PCR; TCRdb has only the in-frame clones, and not every one. The table shows about 38,000 clones, with about 87% occurring only once. Germline V CDR1 and CDR2: MNHEY, SMNVEV (reference sequence). V was pared by 5 bases and J by 1 base, with 4 bases of the junction left unmatched. The CDR3 has 15 amino acids. This TCR was sampled from a female donor with multiple sclerosis, enrolled in a pregnancy study. The chain links TRBV27 to TRBJ2-3; TRBD1 matches 9 bases. The material was CD4+ T cells from peripheral blood mononuclear cells, obtained before pregnancy. The CDR3 region is CASSHRGRGTDTQYF. CDR3 nucleotides: TGTGCCAGCAGTCACAGGGGGCGCGGCACAGATACGCAGTATTTT.